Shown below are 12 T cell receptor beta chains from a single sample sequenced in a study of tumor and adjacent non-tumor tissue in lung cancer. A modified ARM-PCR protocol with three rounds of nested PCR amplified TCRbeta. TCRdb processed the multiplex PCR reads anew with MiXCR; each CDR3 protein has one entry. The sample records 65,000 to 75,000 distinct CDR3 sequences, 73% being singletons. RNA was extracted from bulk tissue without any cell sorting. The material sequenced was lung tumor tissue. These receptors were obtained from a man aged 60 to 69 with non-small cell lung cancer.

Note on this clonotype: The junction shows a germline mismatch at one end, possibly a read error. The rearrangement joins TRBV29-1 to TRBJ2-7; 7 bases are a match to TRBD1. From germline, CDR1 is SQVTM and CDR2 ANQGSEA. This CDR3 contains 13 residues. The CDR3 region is CSVDGTAPYEQYF. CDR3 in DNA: TGCAGCGTTGATGGGACAGCTCCCTACGAACAGTACTTC.

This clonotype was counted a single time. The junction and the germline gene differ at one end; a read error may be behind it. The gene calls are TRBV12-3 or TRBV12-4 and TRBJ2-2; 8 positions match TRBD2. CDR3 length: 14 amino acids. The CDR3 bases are TGTGCCAGTAGTTCGGAACTAGCGGTCGGGGAGCTGTTATTT. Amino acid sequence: CASSSELAVGELLF.

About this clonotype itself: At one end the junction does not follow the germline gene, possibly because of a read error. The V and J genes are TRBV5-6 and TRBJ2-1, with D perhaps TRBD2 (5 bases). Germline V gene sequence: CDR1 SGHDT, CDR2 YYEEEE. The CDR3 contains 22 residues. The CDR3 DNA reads TGTGCCAGCAGCCCGTCCCGGGGATCGAGGGTAGCGAGCCCGCTCCAATACAATGAACAGTTCTTC. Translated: CASSPSRGSRVASPLQYNEQFF. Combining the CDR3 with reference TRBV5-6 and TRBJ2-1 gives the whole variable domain DAGVTQSPTHLIKTRGQQVTLRCSPKSGHDTVSWYQQALGQGPQFIFQYYEEEERQRGNFPDRFSGHQFPNYSSELNVNALLLGDSALYLCASSPSRGSRVASPLQYNEQFFGPGTRLTVL.

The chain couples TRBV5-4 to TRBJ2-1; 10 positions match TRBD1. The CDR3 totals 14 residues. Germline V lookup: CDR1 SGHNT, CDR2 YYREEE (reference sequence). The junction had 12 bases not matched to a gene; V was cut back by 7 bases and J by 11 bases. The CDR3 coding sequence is TGTGCCAGCGACTGGGACAGGGGACGTTCTAAGCAGTTCTTC. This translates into CASDWDRGRSKQFF.

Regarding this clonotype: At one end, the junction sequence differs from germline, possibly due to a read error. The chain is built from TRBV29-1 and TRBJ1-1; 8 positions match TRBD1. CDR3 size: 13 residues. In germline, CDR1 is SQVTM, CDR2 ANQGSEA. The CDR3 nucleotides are TGCAGCGTTGTCAGGGGGCGGCGAACTGAAGCTTTCTTC. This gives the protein CSVVRGRRTEAFF.

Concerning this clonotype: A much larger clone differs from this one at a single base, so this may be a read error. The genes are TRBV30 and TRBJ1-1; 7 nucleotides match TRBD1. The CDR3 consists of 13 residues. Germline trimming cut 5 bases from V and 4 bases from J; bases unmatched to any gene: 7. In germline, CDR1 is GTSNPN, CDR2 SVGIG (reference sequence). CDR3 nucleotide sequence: TGTGCCTGGGACAGGGAGATAATCACTGAAGCTTTCTTT. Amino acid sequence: CAWDREIITEAFF.

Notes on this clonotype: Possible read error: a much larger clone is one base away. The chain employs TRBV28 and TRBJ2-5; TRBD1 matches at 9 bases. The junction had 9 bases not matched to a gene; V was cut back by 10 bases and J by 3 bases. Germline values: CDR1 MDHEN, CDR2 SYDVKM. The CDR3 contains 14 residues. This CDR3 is CANGGRTGEETQYF. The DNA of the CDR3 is TGTGCCAACGGCGGCCGGACAGGGGAAGAGACCCAGTACTTC.

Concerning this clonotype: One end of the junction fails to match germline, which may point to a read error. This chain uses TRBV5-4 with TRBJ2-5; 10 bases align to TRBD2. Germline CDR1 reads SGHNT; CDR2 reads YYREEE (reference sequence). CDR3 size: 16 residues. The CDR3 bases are TGTGCCAACAGCCAACGACTGGAGGGACTAGCGGAGACCCAGTACTTC. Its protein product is CANSQRLEGLAETQYF.

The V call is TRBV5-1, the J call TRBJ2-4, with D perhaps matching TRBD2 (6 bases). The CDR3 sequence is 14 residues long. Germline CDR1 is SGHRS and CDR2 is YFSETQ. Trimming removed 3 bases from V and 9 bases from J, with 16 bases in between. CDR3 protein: CASSSAGFETIQYF. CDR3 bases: TGCGCCAGCAGCTCGGCGGGATTTGAAACCATTCAGTACTTC. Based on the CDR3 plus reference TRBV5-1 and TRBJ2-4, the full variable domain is KAGVTQTPRYLIKTRGQQVTLSCSPISGHRSVSWYQQTPGQGLQFLFEYFSETQRNKGNFPGRFSGRQFSNSRSEMNVSTLELGDSALYLCASSSAGFETIQYFGAGTRLSVL.

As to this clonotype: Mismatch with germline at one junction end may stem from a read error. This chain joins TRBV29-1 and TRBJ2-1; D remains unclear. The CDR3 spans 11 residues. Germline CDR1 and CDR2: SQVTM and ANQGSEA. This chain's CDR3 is CSVETYSEQFF. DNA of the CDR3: TGCAGCGTGGAGACTTACAGTGAGCAGTTCTTC.

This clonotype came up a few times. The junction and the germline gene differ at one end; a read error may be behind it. The CDR3 region is CASSYLMGARGSGELFF. In nucleotides, the CDR3 is TGTGCCAGCAGTTATTTGATGGGAGCGAGGGGAAGCGGGGAGCTATTTTTT. The J gene is TRBJ2-2, the V gene TRBV6-5; 7 positions match TRBD2. Germline CDR1 MNHEY, CDR2 SVGAGI. The CDR3 has 17 residues.

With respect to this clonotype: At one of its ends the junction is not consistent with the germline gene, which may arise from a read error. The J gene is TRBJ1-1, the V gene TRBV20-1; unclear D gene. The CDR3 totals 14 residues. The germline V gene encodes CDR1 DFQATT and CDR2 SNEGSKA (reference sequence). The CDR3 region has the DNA TGCAGTGCTAGGGACGGGCAAGATACAACTGAAGTTTTCTTT. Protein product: CSARDGQDTTEVFF.